This T cell receptor (beta chain) was recovered during a study of OX40 agonist ivuxolimab in advanced cancers. Study in general: From about 23 to 85 years was the age range, with a mean of around 56 years, and roughly 80% were male.

Method: immunoSEQ multiplex PCR; TCRdb's copy keeps in-frame clones and lacks some. Among around 72,000 clones, 75% to 85% were seen once, and the ten largest hold about 0.4%. A note on this clone: Its antigen is unknown.

The germline V gene has CDR1 SNHLY and CDR2 FYNNEI. The V end was cut by 6 bases, the J end by 7 bases, with 18 bases between. The CDR3 length is 14 residues. Study observations and caveats: Expanded clones tended on average to be more numerous among CD8+ T cells than CD4+.

J is TRBJ2-5 and V is TRBV2; D remains unclear. This material consisted of CD4+ or CD8+ T cells sorted from blood, taken in a trial of the OX40 agonist ivuxolimab. This receptor was identified in an adult with an advanced solid tumor such as melanoma, head and neck, liver or kidney cancer. CDR3 in DNA: TGTGCCAGCAGCTTCCGGACCCCCCCTGGGACCCAGTACTTC. Translation: CASSFRTPPGTQYF. Full variable domain (outside the CDR3, taken from reference TRBV2 and TRBJ2-5): EPEVTQTPSHQVTQMGQEVILRCVPISNHLYFYWYRQILGQKVEFLVSFYNNEISEKSEIFDDQFSVERPDGSNFTLKIRSTKLEDSAMYFCASSFRTPPGTQYFGPGTRLLVL.